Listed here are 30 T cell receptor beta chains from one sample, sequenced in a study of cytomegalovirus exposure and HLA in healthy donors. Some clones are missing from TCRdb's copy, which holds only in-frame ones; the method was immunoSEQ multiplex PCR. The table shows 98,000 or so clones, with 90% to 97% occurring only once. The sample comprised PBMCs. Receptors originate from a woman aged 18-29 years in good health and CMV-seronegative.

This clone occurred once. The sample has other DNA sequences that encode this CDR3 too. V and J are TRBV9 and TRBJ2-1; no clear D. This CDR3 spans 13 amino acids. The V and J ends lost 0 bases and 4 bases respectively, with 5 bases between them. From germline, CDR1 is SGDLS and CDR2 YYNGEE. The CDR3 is CASSVARYNEQFF. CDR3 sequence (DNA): TGTGCCAGCAGCGTAGCCAGGTACAATGAGCAGTTCTTC.

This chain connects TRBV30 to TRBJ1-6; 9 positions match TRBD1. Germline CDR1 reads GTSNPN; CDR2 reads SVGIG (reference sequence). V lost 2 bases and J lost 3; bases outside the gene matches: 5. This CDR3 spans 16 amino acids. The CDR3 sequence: CAWSPGTGFYNSPLHF. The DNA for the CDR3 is TGTGCCTGGAGTCCGGGGACAGGGTTCTATAATTCACCCCTCCACTTT.

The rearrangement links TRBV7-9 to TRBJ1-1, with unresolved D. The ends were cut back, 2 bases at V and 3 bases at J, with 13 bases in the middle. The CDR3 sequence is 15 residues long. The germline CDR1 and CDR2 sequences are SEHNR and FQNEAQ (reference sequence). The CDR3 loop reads CASSLSLREDTEAFF. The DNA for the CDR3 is TGTGCCAGCAGCTTATCACTAAGGGAGGACACTGAAGCTTTCTTT. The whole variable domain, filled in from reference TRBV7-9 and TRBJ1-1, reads DTGVSQNPRHKITKRGQNVTFRCDPISEHNRLYWYRQTLGQGPEFLTYFQNEAQLEKSRLLSDRFSAERPKGSFSTLEIQRTEQGDSAMYLCASSLSLREDTEAFFGQGTRLTVV.

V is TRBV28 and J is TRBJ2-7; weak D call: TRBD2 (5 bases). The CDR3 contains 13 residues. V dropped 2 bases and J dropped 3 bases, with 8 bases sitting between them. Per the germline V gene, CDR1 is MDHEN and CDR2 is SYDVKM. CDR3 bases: TGTGCCAGCAGTTTAACGGGGAACTACGAGCAGTACTTC. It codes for CASSLTGNYEQYF.

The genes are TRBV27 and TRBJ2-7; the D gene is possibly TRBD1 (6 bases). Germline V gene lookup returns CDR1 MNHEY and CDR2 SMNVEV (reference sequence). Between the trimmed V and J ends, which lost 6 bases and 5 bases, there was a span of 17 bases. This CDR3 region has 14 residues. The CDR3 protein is CASSTYYRDHEQYF. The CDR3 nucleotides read TGTGCCAGCAGCACGTACTACAGGGACCACGAGCAGTACTTC.

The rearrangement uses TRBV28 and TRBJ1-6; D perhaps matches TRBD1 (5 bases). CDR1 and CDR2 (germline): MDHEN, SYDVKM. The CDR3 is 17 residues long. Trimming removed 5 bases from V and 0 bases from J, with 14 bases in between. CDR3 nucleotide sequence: TGTGCCAGCAGTGATCTGGGGGGGAGCTCCTATAATTCACCCCTCCACTTT. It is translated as CASSDLGGSSYNSPLHF.

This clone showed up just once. The CDR3 nucleotides are TGTGCCAGCAGTTACTCGATAGTCGGTTACACTGAAGCTTTCTTT. Translated: CASSYSIVGYTEAFF. This chain joins TRBV6-5 and TRBJ1-1; unclear D gene. The V and J ends lost 0 bases and 3 bases respectively, with 11 bases between them. This CDR3 comprises 15 residues. Germline V lookup: CDR1 MNHEY, CDR2 SVGAGI.

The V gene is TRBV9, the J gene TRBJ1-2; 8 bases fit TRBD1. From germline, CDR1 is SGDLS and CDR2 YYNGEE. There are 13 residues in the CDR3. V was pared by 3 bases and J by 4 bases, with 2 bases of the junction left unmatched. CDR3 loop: CASSGQGTYGYTF. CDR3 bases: TGTGCCAGCAGCGGACAGGGGACCTATGGCTACACCTTC.

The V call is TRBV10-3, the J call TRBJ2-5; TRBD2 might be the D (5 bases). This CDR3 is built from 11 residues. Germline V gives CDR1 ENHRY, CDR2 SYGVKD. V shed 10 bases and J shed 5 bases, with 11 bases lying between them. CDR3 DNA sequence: TGTGCCACGGGGTCACCCGAGACCCAGTACTTC. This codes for CATGSPETQYF.

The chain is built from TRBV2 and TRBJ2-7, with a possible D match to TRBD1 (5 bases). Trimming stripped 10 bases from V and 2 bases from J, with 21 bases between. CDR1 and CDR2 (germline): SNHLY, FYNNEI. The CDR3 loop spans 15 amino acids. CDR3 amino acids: CANYPSASRAYEQYF. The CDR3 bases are TGTGCCAACTACCCCTCCGCCTCCAGGGCCTACGAGCAGTACTTC.

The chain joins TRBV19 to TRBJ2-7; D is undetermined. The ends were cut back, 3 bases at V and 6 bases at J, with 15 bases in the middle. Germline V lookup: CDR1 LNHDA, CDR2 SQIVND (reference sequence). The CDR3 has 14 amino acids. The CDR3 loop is CASSIGRLFLEQYF. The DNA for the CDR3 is TGTGCCAGTAGTATTGGCAGGCTTTTCCTCGAGCAGTACTTC. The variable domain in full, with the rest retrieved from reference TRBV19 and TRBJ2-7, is DGGITQSPKYLFRKEGQNVTLSCEQNLNHDAMYWYRQDPGQGLRLIYYSQIVNDFQKGDIAEGYSVSREKKESFPLTVTSAQKNPTAFYLCASSIGRLFLEQYFGPGTRLTVT.

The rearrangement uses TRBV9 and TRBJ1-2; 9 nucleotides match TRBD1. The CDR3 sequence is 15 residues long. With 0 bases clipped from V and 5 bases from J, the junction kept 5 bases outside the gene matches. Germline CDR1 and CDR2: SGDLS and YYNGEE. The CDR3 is CASSVASGQGYGYTF. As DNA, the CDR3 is TGTGCCAGCAGCGTAGCTTCGGGACAGGGATATGGCTACACCTTC.

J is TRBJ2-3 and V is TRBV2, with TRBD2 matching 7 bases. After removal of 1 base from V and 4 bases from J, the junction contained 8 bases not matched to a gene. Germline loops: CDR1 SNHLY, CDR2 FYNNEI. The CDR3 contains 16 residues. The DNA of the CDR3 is TGTGCCAGCAGTGAAGGGCAGGACGGGGGGTCAGATACGCAGTATTTT. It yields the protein CASSEGQDGGSDTQYF.

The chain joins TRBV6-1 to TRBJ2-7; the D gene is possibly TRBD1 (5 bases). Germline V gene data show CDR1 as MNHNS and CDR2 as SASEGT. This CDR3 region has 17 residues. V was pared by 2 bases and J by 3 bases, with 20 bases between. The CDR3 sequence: CASSEWFRDMSNYEQYF. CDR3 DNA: TGTGCCAGCAGTGAATGGTTCAGGGATATGTCTAACTACGAGCAGTACTTC.

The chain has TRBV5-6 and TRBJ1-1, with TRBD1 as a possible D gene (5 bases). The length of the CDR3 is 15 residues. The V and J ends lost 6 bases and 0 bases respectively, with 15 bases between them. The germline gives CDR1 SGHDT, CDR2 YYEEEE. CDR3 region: CASTLGGGLNTEAFF. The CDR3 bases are TGTGCCAGCACCCTGGGGGGGGGTCTGAACACTGAAGCTTTCTTT.

The CDR3 coding sequence is TGTGCCTGGGGCGACAGGGGCTATAATTCACCCCTCCACTTT. Protein: CAWGDRGYNSPLHF. The rearrangement joins TRBV30 to TRBJ1-6; 8 bases agree with TRBD1. CDR3 size: 14 residues. CDR1 and CDR2 (germline): GTSNPN, SVGIG (reference sequence). V gave up 5 bases and J gave up 3 bases; unmatched junction bases: 3.

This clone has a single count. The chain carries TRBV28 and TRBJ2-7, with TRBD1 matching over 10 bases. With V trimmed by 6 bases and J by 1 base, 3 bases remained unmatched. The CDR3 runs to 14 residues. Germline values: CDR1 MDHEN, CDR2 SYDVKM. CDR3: CASRRTGGSYEQYF. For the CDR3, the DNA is TGTGCCAGCAGGCGGACAGGGGGTTCCTACGAGCAGTACTTC.

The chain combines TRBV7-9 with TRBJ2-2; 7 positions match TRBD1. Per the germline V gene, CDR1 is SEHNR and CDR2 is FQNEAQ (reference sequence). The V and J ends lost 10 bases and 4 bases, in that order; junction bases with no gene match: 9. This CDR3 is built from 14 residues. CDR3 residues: CAISGTAFTGELFF. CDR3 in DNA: TGTGCCATCTCCGGGACAGCCTTCACCGGGGAGCTGTTTTTT.

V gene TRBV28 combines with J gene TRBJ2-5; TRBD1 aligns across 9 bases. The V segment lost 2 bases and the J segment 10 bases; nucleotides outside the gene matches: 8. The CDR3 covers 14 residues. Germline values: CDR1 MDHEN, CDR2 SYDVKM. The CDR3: CASSLGRDREVQYF. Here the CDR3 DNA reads TGTGCCAGCAGTTTAGGGCGGGACAGGGAGGTCCAGTACTTC.

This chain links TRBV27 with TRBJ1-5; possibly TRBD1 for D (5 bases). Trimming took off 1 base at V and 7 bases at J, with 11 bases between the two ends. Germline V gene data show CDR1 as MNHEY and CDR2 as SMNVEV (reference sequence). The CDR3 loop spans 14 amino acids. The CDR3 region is CASSLYWGGQPQHF. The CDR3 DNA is TGTGCCAGCAGTTTATATTGGGGGGGGCAGCCCCAGCATTTT.

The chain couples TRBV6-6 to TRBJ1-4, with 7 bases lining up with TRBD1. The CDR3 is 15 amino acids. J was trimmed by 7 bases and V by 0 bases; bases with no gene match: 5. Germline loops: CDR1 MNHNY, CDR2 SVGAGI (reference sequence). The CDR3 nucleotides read TGTGCCAGCAGTTACTCAGGGCAGGGGGGTGAAAAACTGTTTTTT. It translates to CASSYSGQGGEKLFF.

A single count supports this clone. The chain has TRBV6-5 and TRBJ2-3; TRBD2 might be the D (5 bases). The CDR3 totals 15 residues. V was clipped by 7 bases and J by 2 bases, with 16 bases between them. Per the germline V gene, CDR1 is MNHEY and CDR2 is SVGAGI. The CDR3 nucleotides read TGTGCCAGCACCCTCTTGGGCGGGCCCACAGATACGCAGTATTTT. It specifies CASTLLGGPTDTQYF.

The CDR3 region is CATSSRDSSYEQYF. The DNA of the CDR3 is TGTGCCACCAGCAGCCGGGACAGTTCCTACGAGCAGTACTTC. V usage is TRBV15 and J usage is TRBJ2-7; 7 bases match TRBD1. The V gene's germline CDR1 is LNHNV and CDR2 YYDKDF (reference sequence). With V trimmed by 3 bases and J by 1 base, 3 bases remained unmatched. This CDR3 is built from 14 residues. Full variable domain (missing parts from reference TRBV15 and TRBJ2-7): DAMVIQNPRYQVTQFGKPVTLSCSQTLNHNVMYWYQQKSSQAPKLLFHYYDKDFNNEADTPDNFQSRRPNTSFCFLDIRSPGLGDTAMYLCATSSRDSSYEQYFGPGTRLTVT.

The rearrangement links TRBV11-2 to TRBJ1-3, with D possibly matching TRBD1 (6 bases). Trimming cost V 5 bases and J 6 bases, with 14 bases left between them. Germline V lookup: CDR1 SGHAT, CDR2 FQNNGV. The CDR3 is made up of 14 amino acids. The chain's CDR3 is CASSGRQASNTIYF. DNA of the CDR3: TGTGCCAGCAGCGGCCGACAGGCGTCAAACACCATATATTTT.

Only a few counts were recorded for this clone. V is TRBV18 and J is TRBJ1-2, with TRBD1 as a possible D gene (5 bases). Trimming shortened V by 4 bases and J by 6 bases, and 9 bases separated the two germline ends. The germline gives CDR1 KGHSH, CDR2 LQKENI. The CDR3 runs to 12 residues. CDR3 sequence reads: CASSQQGNGYTF. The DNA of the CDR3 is TGTGCCAGCTCACAGCAGGGAAATGGCTACACCTTC.

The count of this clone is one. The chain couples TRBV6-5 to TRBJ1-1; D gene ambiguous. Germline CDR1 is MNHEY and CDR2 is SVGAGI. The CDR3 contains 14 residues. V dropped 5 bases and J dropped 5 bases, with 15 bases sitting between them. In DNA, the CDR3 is TGTGCCAGCAGTCCCCGGGAGCGGGAGACTGAAGCTTTCTTT. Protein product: CASSPRERETEAFF.

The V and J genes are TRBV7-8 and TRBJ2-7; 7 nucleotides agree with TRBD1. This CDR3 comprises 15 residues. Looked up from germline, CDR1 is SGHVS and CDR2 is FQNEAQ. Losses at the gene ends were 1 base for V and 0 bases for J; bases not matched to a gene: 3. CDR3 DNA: TGTGCCAGCAGCTTAGTTTCAGGGGGCTCCTACGAGCAGTACTTC. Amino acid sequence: CASSLVSGGSYEQYF.

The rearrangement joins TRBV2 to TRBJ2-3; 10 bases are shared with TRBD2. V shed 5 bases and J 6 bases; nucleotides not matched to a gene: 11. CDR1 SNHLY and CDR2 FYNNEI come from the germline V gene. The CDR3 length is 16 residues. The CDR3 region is CASSKTPGLASDTQYF. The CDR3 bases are TGTGCCAGCAGTAAGACCCCGGGACTAGCGTCGGATACGCAGTATTTT.

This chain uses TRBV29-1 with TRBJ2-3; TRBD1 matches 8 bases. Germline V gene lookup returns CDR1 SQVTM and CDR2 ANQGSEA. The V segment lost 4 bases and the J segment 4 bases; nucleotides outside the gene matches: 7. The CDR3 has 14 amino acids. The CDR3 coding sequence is TGCAGCGTTGGGCCCGGGACAGGACCAGATACGCAGTATTTT. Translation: CSVGPGTGPDTQYF.

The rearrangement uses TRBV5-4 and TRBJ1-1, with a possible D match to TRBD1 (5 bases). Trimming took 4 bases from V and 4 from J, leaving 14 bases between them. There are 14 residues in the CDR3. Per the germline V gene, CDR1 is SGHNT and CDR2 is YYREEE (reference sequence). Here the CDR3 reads CASSAGSGATEAFF. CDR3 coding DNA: TGTGCCAGCAGCGCTGGTAGCGGGGCCACTGAAGCTTTCTTT.